This T cell receptor (beta chain) is from a study of T cell clusters in autoimmune cytopenias. Study in general: Per sample, median TRB depth was approximately 52,000 reads, yielding a median approximately 2,400 distinct clonotypes.

TRB was amplified from around 250 ng of peripheral blood genomic DNA per sample. This clonotype registers medium-sized by frequency. Its antigen is not identified. Study-wide points: TRB repertoire shifts in secondary cytopenia and chronic lymphocytic leukemia mostly reflected lymphoma, not autoimmunity.

The CDR3 extends over 13 amino acids. Looked up from germline, CDR1 is KGHDR and CDR2 is SFDVKD. TRB was amplified by touch-down multiplex PCR, primer pools A and B combined. TCRdb re-analyzed the multiplex PCR reads; it lists each CDR3 protein once, without DNA. The specimen's table records roughly 7,500 distinct CDR3 sequences. The chain combines TRBV24-1 with TRBJ2-1. Material for sequencing was peripheral blood. The source of this sequence is a human donor with an autoimmune cytopenia or autoimmune hepatitis (not recorded which). CDR3 region: CATSDRAYNEQFF.